Below, 22 T cell receptor beta chains from the same sample are listed, as sequenced in a study of blood T cell repertoires in COVID-19. Measured with immunoSEQ multiplex PCR; TCRdb has only the in-frame clones, and not every one. Of a few hundred thousand clones in the sample, 85% to 90% are singletons; the top ten hold approximately 2.9%. The specimen sequenced was peripheral blood. Source of these receptors: a man aged 55 to 70 with acute or convalescent COVID-19.

This clone was seen just once. The chain combines TRBV13 with TRBJ1-2; 9 bases are a match to TRBD1. The CDR3 covers 14 residues. The germline CDR1 and CDR2 sequences are PRHDT and FYEKMQ (reference sequence). J gave up 2 bases and V 3 bases, and 1 base lay outside the gene matches. CDR3 DNA: TGTGCCAGCAGCTTGGGGACAGGGAACTATGGCTACACCTTC. Encoded protein: CASSLGTGNYGYTF.

The chain joins TRBV19 to TRBJ2-1; 8 nucleotides line up with TRBD2. The CDR3 sequence is 16 residues long. Trimming removed 3 bases from V and 8 bases from J; junction bases left unmatched: 12. Germline CDR1 LNHDA, CDR2 SQIVND (reference sequence). DNA of the CDR3: TGTGCCAGTAGTATCGGGGGGGGAGTCGGTGTGTATGAGCAGTTCTTC. Translating gives CASSIGGGVGVYEQFF.

The genes are TRBV5-5 and TRBJ1-5; the D is unclear. This CDR3 region has 13 residues. The germline V gene encodes CDR1 SGHKS and CDR2 YYEKEE (reference sequence). The V and J ends lost 0 bases and 6 bases respectively, with 7 bases between them. The CDR3 region is CASSLGLAQPQHF. The CDR3, as DNA: TGTGCCAGCAGCTTGGGGCTCGCTCAGCCCCAGCATTTT.

A few counts support this clone. The chain employs TRBV5-1 and TRBJ1-6; a possible D gene is TRBD1 (5 bases). The CDR3 is 15 amino acids. The V end was cut by 4 bases, the J end by 7 bases, with 15 bases between. From germline, CDR1 is SGHRS and CDR2 YFSETQ. CDR3 loop: CASSLEGRENSPLHF. As DNA, the CDR3 is TGCGCCAGCAGCCTAGAGGGACGGGAGAATTCACCCCTCCACTTT.

The chain is built from TRBV11-2 and TRBJ2-7, with TRBD1 matching 10 bases. Germline V lookup: CDR1 SGHAT, CDR2 FQNNGV. With 5 bases clipped from V and 4 bases from J, the junction kept 2 bases outside the gene matches. The CDR3 spans 13 residues. This CDR3 is CASSRTGGYEQYF. The CDR3 nucleotides read TGTGCCAGCAGCCGGACAGGGGGTTACGAGCAGTACTTC.

J is TRBJ2-7 and V is TRBV6-6, with 10 bases aligning to TRBD1. This CDR3 contains 15 residues. Per germline, CDR1 MNHNY and CDR2 SVGAGI (reference sequence). The junction had 7 bases not matched to a gene; V was cut back by 7 bases and J by 1 base. CDR3 protein: CASTPRQGASYEQYF. The CDR3 DNA follows: TGTGCCAGCACCCCTCGACAGGGGGCTTCCTACGAGCAGTACTTC.

The chain recombines TRBV18 with TRBJ2-7, with a weak D call TRBD2 (5 bases). This CDR3 comprises 16 residues. Germline CDR1 reads KGHSH; CDR2 reads LQKENI. V lost 1 base and J lost 2, with 15 bases in between. This CDR3 is CASSPLFGDGAYEQYF. In DNA form, the CDR3 reads TGTGCCAGCTCACCACTTTTCGGGGATGGAGCCTACGAGCAGTACTTC.

The chain recombines TRBV5-1 with TRBJ2-1; 7 bases are a match to TRBD2. Germline CDR1 and CDR2: SGHRS and YFSETQ. Trimming took 0 bases from V and 7 from J; bases not matched to a gene: 7. The CDR3 consists of 15 residues. CDR3 loop: CASSLGAGKWNEQFF. The CDR3 region has the DNA TGCGCCAGCAGCTTGGGAGCGGGGAAGTGGAATGAGCAGTTCTTC.

The V gene is TRBV3-1 (or the pseudogene TRBV3-2), the J gene TRBJ1-1, with a weak D call TRBD1 (6 bases). Trimming shortened V by 0 bases and J by 0 bases, and 14 bases separated the two germline ends. The CDR3 is 17 amino acids. CDR1 LGHDT and CDR2 YNNKEL come from the germline V gene (reference sequence). The CDR3 nucleotides are TGTGCCAGCAGCCAAGAACGTCAGGGGTTTATGAACACTGAAGCTTTCTTT. It encodes CASSQERQGFMNTEAFF.

The chain joins TRBV18 to TRBJ1-4; no firm D call. The V and J ends lost 0 bases and 3 bases respectively, with 8 bases between them. Germline values: CDR1 KGHSH, CDR2 LQKENI. The CDR3 runs to 15 residues. The chain's CDR3 is CASSPPTGPNEKLFF. The DNA of the CDR3 is TGTGCCAGCTCACCACCGACGGGTCCTAATGAAAAACTGTTTTTT. Based on the CDR3 plus reference TRBV18 and TRBJ1-4, the full variable domain is NAGVMQNPRHLVRRRGQEARLRCSPMKGHSHVYWYRQLPEEGLKFMVYLQKENIIDESGMPKERFSAEFPKEGPSILRIQQVVRGDSAAYFCASSPPTGPNEKLFFGSGTQLSVL.

The gene calls are TRBV4-3 and TRBJ2-2; no reliable D call. Germline V gives CDR1 LGHNA, CDR2 YSLEER. Trimming took 1 base from V and 6 from J, leaving 12 bases between them. This CDR3 is built from 15 residues. The CDR3 is CASSQGWAAPGELFF. The CDR3 DNA sequence: TGCGCCAGCAGCCAAGGGTGGGCCGCGCCCGGGGAGCTGTTTTTT.

The chain has TRBV29-1 and TRBJ2-3, with 12 bases that match TRBD1. The CDR3 has 15 amino acids. Trimming took 6 bases from V and 5 from J; bases not matched to a gene: 9. In germline, CDR1 is SQVTM, CDR2 ANQGSEA. The CDR3 loop reads CSVELRDRGRDTQYF. DNA for the CDR3: TGCAGCGTAGAACTCCGGGACAGGGGGCGAGATACGCAGTATTTT.

The chain combines TRBV6-2 or TRBV6-3 with TRBJ2-2, with D possibly being TRBD2 (7 bases). Germline V gene sequence: CDR1 MNHEY, CDR2 SVGEGT. The CDR3 consists of 17 residues. Trimming pared 2 bases from V and 4 bases from J, leaving 17 bases between. The CDR3 loop is CASSYPLFGGRTGELFF. DNA for the CDR3: TGTGCCAGCAGTTACCCACTATTCGGGGGGCGCACCGGGGAGCTGTTTTTT.

This clone was detected only once. The chain joins TRBV28 to TRBJ2-7, with D unresolved. The length of the CDR3 is 13 residues. Germline CDR1 MDHEN, CDR2 SYDVKM. The V end was cut by 9 bases, the J end by 3 bases, with 15 bases between. The CDR3 loop is CASTASRGYEQYF. CDR3 DNA: TGTGCCAGTACTGCGAGTAGAGGCTACGAGCAGTACTTC.

The rearrangement joins TRBV13 to TRBJ2-2, with 13 nucleotides matching TRBD2. This CDR3 region has 16 residues. Germline trimming cut 4 bases from V and 5 bases from J; bases unmatched to any gene: 4. Germline CDR1 and CDR2: PRHDT and FYEKMQ (reference sequence). In nucleotides, the CDR3 is TGTGCCAGCAGCTACGGACTAGCGGGGGAAACCGGGGAGCTGTTTTTT. The encoded protein is CASSYGLAGETGELFF. Using reference TRBV13 and TRBJ2-2 for the parts outside the CDR3, the full variable domain is AAGVIQSPRHLIKEKRETATLKCYPIPRHDTVYWYQQGPGQDPQFLISFYEKMQSDKGSIPDRFSAQQFSDYHSELNMSSLELGDSALYFCASSYGLAGETGELFFGEGSRLTVL.

The V call is TRBV10-1, the J call TRBJ2-5, with 9 bases that match TRBD2. CDR3 length: 17 amino acids. Trimming removed 3 bases from V and 1 base from J; junction bases left unmatched: 9. Germline lookup yields CDR1 WNHNN and CDR2 SYGVQD (reference sequence). The chain's CDR3 is CASSDCKRGETQETQYF. In DNA form, the CDR3 reads TGCGCCAGCAGTGATTGTAAGCGGGGGGAAACCCAAGAGACCCAGTACTTC.

The rearrangement links TRBV7-3 to TRBJ2-5, with TRBD1 matching over 10 bases. Germline V gene data show CDR1 as SGHTA and CDR2 as FQGTGA. The CDR3 runs to 14 residues. J lost 5 bases, V lost 4 bases, and 4 bases had no gene match. CDR3 nucleotide sequence: TGTGCCAGCAGCTGGGACAGGGGTGGGGAGACCCAGTACTTC. Encoded protein: CASSWDRGGETQYF.

The sample holds a few counts of this clone. The chain uses TRBV7-2 and TRBJ2-2; 10 nucleotides align to TRBD1. The CDR3 sequence is 16 residues long. Germline-derived CDR1 and CDR2 are SGHTA and FQGNSA. V lost 4 bases to trimming and J lost 6 bases; unmatched junction nucleotides: 8. The CDR3 coding sequence is TGTGCCAGCAGCTCCAGGGGACAGGGGTTGCCCGGGGAGCTGTTTTTT. Translating it yields CASSSRGQGLPGELFF.

The V gene is TRBV7-6, the J gene TRBJ2-3; 7 bases are a match to TRBD2. Germline CDR1 SGHVS, CDR2 FNYEAQ. V lost 1 base, J lost 0 bases, and 4 bases stayed unmatched. This CDR3 spans 16 amino acids. The CDR3 loop reads CASSLGVLASTDTQYF. DNA of the CDR3: TGTGCCAGCAGCTTAGGCGTACTAGCGAGCACAGATACGCAGTATTTT.

The genes are TRBV20-1 and TRBJ2-3; 10 bases agree with TRBD2. There are 16 residues in the CDR3. CDR1 is DFQATT, CDR2 SNEGSKA, per germline (reference sequence). V lost 3 bases to trimming and J lost 3 bases; unmatched junction nucleotides: 9. This chain's CDR3 is CSASWVAGGATDTQYF. For the CDR3, the DNA is TGCAGTGCTAGTTGGGTAGCGGGGGGTGCGACAGATACGCAGTATTTT.

This rearrangement joins TRBV6-2 or TRBV6-3 to TRBJ2-3; TRBD2 agrees at 8 bases. The CDR3 loop spans 16 amino acids. Germline CDR1 and CDR2: MNHEY and SVGEGT. The junction had 11 bases not matched to a gene; V was cut back by 6 bases and J by 3 bases. CDR3 sequence (DNA): TGTGCCAGCAGCCCGGGGGAGCGGGGGATAACAGATACGCAGTATTTT. Protein product: CASSPGERGITDTQYF.

V gene TRBV10-3 combines with J gene TRBJ2-7; D perhaps matches TRBD2 (6 bases). V was shortened by 4 bases and J by 5 bases, with 6 bases between the two germline ends. The CDR3 contains 11 residues. Germline CDR1 ENHRY, CDR2 SYGVKD. CDR3 coding DNA: TGTGCCATCAGTGGGGGGGACGAGCAGTACTTC. It is translated as CAISGGDEQYF.